This T cell receptor beta chain was sequenced for a study of T cells in localized non-small cell lung cancer (dated by TCRdb to the early 2020s). With regard to the full study: Comparing tumors with uninvolved tumor-adjacent lungs, the study looked at the T cell repertoires of approximately 250 patients with early-stage NSCLC. The cohort consisted of approximately 240 treatment-naive NSCLC patients whose localized lung tumors had been resected. The mean age of the NSCLC patients was approximately 71 years, with 130 or so men and over 100 women.

The paper's findings and limits, for the study overall: The highest T cell clonality was observed in uninvolved tumor-adjacent lung, where clonality exceeded that of tumor, suggesting that antigenic responses were more focused in uninvolved tumor-adjacent lung. Longer overall survival was associated with higher blood T cell density, whereas shorter survival was associated with higher adjacent-lung clonality. Because the study design was exploratory, TCR variables were selected using unadjusted p-values without false-discovery rate correction. A median of around 50 of the top 100 tumor clones turned up in the paired uninvolved adjacent lung, and approximately 30 of those clones also ranked among the top 100 of that same adjacent lung. Multi-region tumor sequencing was not performed, so intratumor heterogeneity could not be excluded.

From a lookup of the germline V gene, CDR1 and CDR2 are SGHRS and YFSETQ. V lost 0 bases and J lost 7 bases; the stretch between them is 10 bases long. The CDR3, cysteine through phenylalanine, is 13 amino acids long. Only CDR3 DNA is held: 39 bases, read in frame from base 1. At diagnosis, peripheral blood, uninvolved tumor-adjacent lung and tumor were collected and stored as a combination of fresh-frozen and FFPE material. For TCR repertoire profiling, the blood samples were analyzed as peripheral blood mononuclear cells. The immunoSEQ Assay was used to sequence TCR beta CDR3 regions from DNA. Under the source paper's analysis protocol: To compute T cell density, TCR beta template counts were normalized to usable DNA, which was estimated by amplifying housekeeping genes. Richness was estimated using the preseqR package, with extrapolation to 400,000 templates for PBMC samples and to 120,000 templates for tissue samples. Clonality was taken to be one minus Pielou's evenness. Tissue-enriched TCRs were identified through differential abundance testing performed on productive amino-acid clonotypes, with a minimum total count of 5 and an alpha of 0.1. The Jaccard Index and the Morisita Overlap Index were used to quantify repertoire overlap between compartments. GLIPH clustered TCR beta CDR3s with public tetramer-defined viral CDR3s; viral motifs required at least three viral sequences plus V-gene enrichment. TCRdb obtained this table from immuneACCESS and retained in-frame rearrangements with V and J assigned. These tables miss some clones; where compared with another copy, unresolved V genes account for less than half of the shortfall, and the remainder is unexplained. V and J calls and clone size are given by that table; D and trimming were obtained from the DNA. Counted in this sample were over 9,000 clones; 80% to 90% of them appeared once. Together, the top ten hold about 8.3% of the sample.

In the case of this clone: The antigen it binds to is not known. Per-base qualities were not stored, and no clone one base away is much larger.

The receptor chain draws on TRBV5-1 and TRBJ1-1, and perhaps TRBD1 as D gene, on 6 matching bases. The sample here was peripheral blood, taken before any cancer treatment. The origin of this receptor is a male donor aged 60 or over with stage III lung adenocarcinoma. CDR3 region: CASSLEGVGEAFF. The nucleotide sequence reads TGCGCCAGCAGCTTGGAGGGGGTTGGTGAAGCTTTCTTT.